Presented here are 19 T cell receptor beta chains from one specimen sequenced in a study of breast tumors, draining lymph nodes, adjacent tissues. TCRdb itself ran the multiplex PCR reads through MiXCR, one entry per CDR3 protein. Among about 100,000 distinct CDR3 sequences listed, roughly 20% were seen once. The lymph nodes were axillary draining lymph nodes from breast cancer patients. Specimen: axillary lymph node tissue. These receptors were collected from a female donor with breast cancer. Some clones in this sample may be carry-over from other donors' samples.

J is TRBJ2-2 and V is TRBV4-2; either TRBD1 or TRBD2 may fit D (5 bases each). V lost 0 bases and J lost 2, with 16 bases in between. The CDR3 loop spans 18 amino acids. CDR1 is LGHNA and CDR2 is YNFKEQ in the germline V gene. The CDR3 bases are TGTGCCAGCAGCCAAGATCCCTCGGGACGGCTAAACACCGGGGAGCTGTTTTTT. Its translation: CASSQDPSGRLNTGELFF.

This clonotype has ten or more counts. The rearrangement joins TRBV10-2 to TRBJ1-5; D remains ambiguous. Germline V gene lookup returns CDR1 WSHSY and CDR2 SAAADI. The ends were cut back, 0 bases at V and 6 bases at J, with 9 bases in the middle. CDR3 length: 14 residues. As DNA, the CDR3 is TGCGCCAGCAGTGAGTCCGGACTCGGTCAGCCCCAGCATTTT. This encodes CASSESGLGQPQHF.

In this sample, this clonotype turned up many times. The rearrangement joins TRBV5-1 to TRBJ2-1, with 14 bases lining up with TRBD2. V lost 4 bases, J lost 8 bases, and 5 bases stayed unmatched. The CDR3 extends over 15 amino acids. The V gene's germline CDR1 is SGHRS and CDR2 YFSETQ. In nucleotides, the CDR3 is TGCGCCAGCAGCAAGGGACTAGCGGGGGCCCATGAGCAGTTCTTC. Protein: CASSKGLAGAHEQFF.

This clonotype has only a few counts. V and J are TRBV27 and TRBJ2-2, with TRBD2 matching over 12 bases. Germline assignment: CDR1 MNHEY and CDR2 SMNVEV (reference sequence). The J segment lost 4 bases and the V segment lost 1 base, leaving 4 bases of the junction unmatched. CDR3 length: 17 amino acids. The chain's CDR3 is CASSLWLAGGLTGELFF. The CDR3 DNA reads as TGTGCCAGCAGTTTATGGCTAGCGGGAGGGCTCACCGGGGAGCTGTTTTTT.

This clonotype was observed many times. The V call is TRBV20-1, the J call TRBJ1-5; no reliable D call. This CDR3 comprises 14 residues. The ends were cut back, 0 bases at V and 7 bases at J, with 13 bases in the middle. Germline CDR1 is DFQATT and CDR2 is SNEGSKA (reference sequence). The CDR3 is CSARDLGFWQPQHF. In DNA form, the CDR3 reads TGCAGTGCTAGAGATCTCGGTTTTTGGCAGCCCCAGCATTTT.

Points on this clonotype: The junction differs from germline at one of its ends, possibly a read error. This chain connects TRBV18 to TRBJ2-5; D is tentatively TRBD1 or TRBD2 (5 bases each). The CDR3 runs to 11 residues. Germline CDR1 is KGHSH and CDR2 is LQKENI. The CDR3 protein is CSTGTRETQYF. CDR3 nucleotide sequence: TGCAGTACCGGGACCAGAGAGACCCAGTACTTC. Drawing the rest from reference TRBV18 and TRBJ2-5, the complete variable domain is NAGVMQNPRHLVRRRGQEARLRCSPMKGHSHVYWYRQLPEEGLKFMVYLQKENIIDESGMPKERFSAEFPKEGPSILRIQQVVRGDSAAYFCSTGTRETQYFGPGTRLLVL.

This clonotype showed up many times. The chain carries TRBV29-1 and TRBJ1-4; D is perhaps TRBD1 (5 bases). The CDR3 covers 13 residues. Looked up from germline, CDR1 is SQVTM and CDR2 is ANQGSEA. V dropped 4 bases and J dropped 7 bases, with 13 bases sitting between them. CDR3 sequence reads: CSVVGGTAEKLFF. The CDR3 region has the DNA TGCAGCGTTGTTGGCGGGACGGCTGAAAAACTGTTTTTT.

This clonotype was observed many times. The chain is built from TRBV9 and TRBJ1-3; unclear D gene. Germline V gene data show CDR1 as SGDLS and CDR2 as YYNGEE. There are 15 residues in the CDR3. The germline V and J ends were trimmed by 0 bases and 0 bases, with 7 bases remaining between them. The CDR3 sequence is CASSVAVNSGNTIYF. CDR3 sequence (DNA): TGTGCCAGCAGCGTAGCAGTGAACTCTGGAAACACCATATATTTT.

V and J are TRBV12-3 or TRBV12-4 and TRBJ2-2, with 13 bases lining up with TRBD2. The CDR3 is made up of 18 amino acids. The J segment lost 5 bases and the V segment lost 3 bases, leaving 9 bases of the junction unmatched. The DNA for the CDR3 is TGTGCCAGCAGTTTTGGGACTAGCGGGGTTGCAGGGACCGGGGAGCTGTTTTTT. Protein product: CASSFGTSGVAGTGELFF.

The J gene is TRBJ1-2, the V gene TRBV28; the D gene is possibly TRBD1 (5 bases). Germline CDR1 and CDR2: MDHEN and SYDVKM. This CDR3 has 14 amino acids. V was clipped by 7 bases and J by 0 bases, with 12 bases between them. Written as DNA, the CDR3 is TGTGCCAGCACCGACAGCCTTTCTAACTATGGCTACACCTTC. This codes for CASTDSLSNYGYTF.

The table lists this clonotype with many counts. The V call is TRBV5-1, the J call TRBJ2-7; 10 bases map to TRBD1. The CDR3 spans 15 residues. Germline CDR1 and CDR2: SGHRS and YFSETQ. With 0 bases clipped from V and 1 base from J, the junction kept 1 base outside the gene matches. CDR3 loop: CASSLGQGASYEQYF. The CDR3 nucleotides read TGCGCCAGCAGCTTGGGACAGGGGGCTTCCTACGAGCAGTACTTC. Supplemented by reference TRBV5-1 and TRBJ2-7, the full variable domain reads KAGVTQTPRYLIKTRGQQVTLSCSPISGHRSVSWYQQTPGQGLQFLFEYFSETQRNKGNFPGRFSGRQFSNSRSEMNVSTLELGDSALYLCASSLGQGASYEQYFGPGTRLTVT.

As regards this clonotype: Compared with germline, one end of the junction differs, possibly owing to a read error. In DNA form, the CDR3 reads TGCGCCAGCAGTGACATCGGGGTCTACGATGAGCAGTTCTTC. This sequence encodes CASSDIGVYDEQFF. The V call is TRBV10-2, the J call TRBJ2-1; TRBD2 might be the D (5 bases). CDR3 length: 14 residues. The germline V gene encodes CDR1 WSHSY and CDR2 SAAADI.

For this clonotype: Possible read error: a much larger clone is one base away. This chain joins TRBV6-5 and TRBJ1-3; 7 bases fit TRBD1. The germline V gene has CDR1 MNHEY and CDR2 SVGAGI. This CDR3 comprises 13 residues. DNA for the CDR3: TGTGCCAGCAGTCAGGGGGTTGGAAACACCGTATATTTT. Its protein product is CASSQGVGNTVYF.

This chain connects TRBV3-1 to TRBJ2-5, with D unclear. The germline CDR1 and CDR2 sequences are LGHDT and YNNKEL (reference sequence). The CDR3 covers 15 residues. The V end lost 0 bases, the J end lost 4 bases, and 12 bases lay between the germline ends. The CDR3 DNA is TGTGCCAGCAGCCAAGATGCGGACCCCTTAGAGACCCAGTACTTC. It codes for CASSQDADPLETQYF.

The chain links TRBV19 to TRBJ2-7; 10 nucleotides align to TRBD1. Trimming took 4 bases from V and 6 from J; bases not matched to a gene: 3. In germline, CDR1 is LNHDA, CDR2 SQIVND (reference sequence). This CDR3 contains 13 residues. This chain's CDR3 is CASSTRQGAEQYF. In DNA, the CDR3 is TGTGCCAGTAGTACAAGACAGGGGGCCGAGCAGTACTTC.

The rearrangement links TRBV28 to TRBJ2-2; tentative D call: TRBD1 (6 bases). Germline V gene data show CDR1 as MDHEN and CDR2 as SYDVKM. V was trimmed by 4 bases and J by 1 base, leaving 13 bases between them. This CDR3 spans 16 amino acids. CDR3 loop: CASSSPGRGNTGELFF. As DNA, the CDR3 is TGTGCCAGCAGTTCCCCTGGCAGGGGGAACACCGGGGAGCTGTTTTTT.

This clonotype was observed many times. The CDR3 DNA is TGTGCCAGTAGTATCGCAGGGGTCTACGAGCAGTACTTC. Translation gives CASSIAGVYEQYF. J is TRBJ2-7 and V is TRBV19, with a possible D match to TRBD1 (6 bases). Deletions cut 3 bases from V and 3 bases from J, with 9 bases between. This CDR3 spans 13 amino acids. From germline, CDR1 is LNHDA and CDR2 SQIVND (reference sequence).

This clonotype appeared many times. Here the CDR3 DNA reads TGTGCCAGCAGCTTGGAACAGGGTGGGATTTACGAGCAGTACTTC. As protein: CASSLEQGGIYEQYF. The chain carries TRBV5-6 and TRBJ2-7; D is possibly TRBD1 (6 bases). Germline CDR1 SGHDT, CDR2 YYEEEE. The length of the CDR3 is 15 residues. V shed 0 bases and J shed 4 bases, with 14 bases lying between them.

This clonotype has a count of ten or more. The junction does not match germline at one end; this may be a read error. The chain has TRBV5-1 and TRBJ2-7; D uncertain. This CDR3 region has 12 residues. Germline V CDR1 and CDR2: SGHRS, YFSETQ. The chain's CDR3 is CASRGSPYGQYF. The CDR3 nucleotides are TGCGCCAGCAGGGGAAGTCCCTACGGGCAGTACTTC.